This is a list of T cell receptor beta chains from one sample in a study of type 1 regulatory T cells. Via MiXCR, TCRdb re-called the reads, giving one row per CDR3 protein. Of under 85,000 distinct CDR3 sequences in the sample, nearly 50% were seen once. No antigen is known for these receptors. The sample consisted of cultured non-Tr1 T cells, either the whole culture or a sorted T cell fraction (not recorded which). The receptor source for this set is a human donor in good health. Each CDR3 is given with its conserved first and last residue. A D gene is named only where the DNA matches it firmly. The size field is filled for only some rows; it gives once, few, many or a size class.

V gene: TRBV27; J gene: TRBJ1-2; clone size: few; D gene: NA; CDR3 DNA: TGTGCCAGCAGTTTGGACGTTAACTATGGCTACACCTTC; CDR3 protein: CASSLDVNYGYTF
V gene: TRBV7-9; J gene: TRBJ2-1; clone size: few; D gene: TRBD2; CDR3 DNA: TGTGCCAGCAGCTTAGTCTCGCTAGCGGGGGGTCGAGAGCAGTTCTTC; CDR3 protein: CASSLVSLAGGREQFF
V gene: TRBV5-4; J gene: TRBJ2-2; clone size: few; D gene: NA; CDR3 DNA: TGTGCCAGCAGCATAGGGTTTGTGGACACCGGGGAGCTGTTTTTT; CDR3 protein: CASSIGFVDTGELFF
V gene: TRBV28; J gene: TRBJ1-2; clone size: NA; D gene: NA; CDR3 DNA: TGTGCCAGCAGGGTGGGTGGTAACTATGGCTACACCTTC; CDR3 protein: CASRVGGNYGYTF
V gene: TRBV9; J gene: TRBJ1-5; clone size: NA; D gene: NA; CDR3 DNA: TGTGCCAGCAGCGAAGAGGGTGTCGATTATCAGCCCCAGCATTTT; CDR3 protein: CASSEEGVDYQPQHF
V gene: TRBV5-1; J gene: TRBJ2-3; clone size: NA; D gene: NA; CDR3 DNA: TGCGCCAGCAGCTTGGCGGAGGGGAGCGCAGATACGCAGTATTTT; CDR3 protein: CASSLAEGSADTQYF
V gene: TRBV27; J gene: TRBJ1-6; clone size: NA; D gene: NA; CDR3 DNA: TGTGCCAGCAGTCCACCTTCAGGGAAGGGTAATTCACCCCTCCACTTT; CDR3 protein: CASSPPSGKGNSPLHF
V gene: TRBV12-3/TRBV12-4; J gene: TRBJ1-5; clone size: NA; D gene: NA; CDR3 DNA: TGTGCCAGCAGGCCGGATAATCAGCCCCAGCATTTT; CDR3 protein: CASRPDNQPQHF
V gene: TRBV7-2; J gene: TRBJ2-1; clone size: NA; D gene: NA; CDR3 DNA: TGTGCCAGCAGCCCACATAGGGGCGCCAATGAGCAGTTCTTC; CDR3 protein: CASSPHRGANEQFF
V gene: TRBV20-1; J gene: TRBJ2-3; clone size: NA; D gene: TRBD1; CDR3 DNA: TGCAGTCGGACAGGGGGGTCAACAGATACGCAGTATTTT; CDR3 protein: CSRTGGSTDTQYF
V gene: TRBV5-1; J gene: TRBJ1-1; clone size: NA; D gene: TRBD1; CDR3 DNA: TGCGCCAGCAGGGGAGGGGGCCCCAACACTGAAGCTTTCTTT; CDR3 protein: CASRGGGPNTEAFF
V gene: TRBV20-1; J gene: TRBJ1-6; clone size: few; D gene: NA; CDR3 DNA: TGCAGTGCACCGGGACACTTAGACGAGGCCCTCCACTTT; CDR3 protein: CSAPGHLDEALHF
V gene: TRBV5-1; J gene: TRBJ1-6; clone size: NA; D gene: NA; CDR3 DNA: TGCGCCAGCCGGAGGCAGGGAGACTCACCCCTCCACTTT; CDR3 protein: CASRRQGDSPLHF
V gene: TRBV4-2; J gene: TRBJ2-5; clone size: few; D gene: TRBD2; CDR3 DNA: TGTGCCAGCAGCCAACAAATGGGGACTAGCGGGGGCCAAGAGACCCAGTACTTC; CDR3 protein: CASSQQMGTSGGQETQYF
V gene: TRBV7-8; J gene: TRBJ1-1; clone size: NA; D gene: NA; CDR3 DNA: TGTGCCAGCAGCTTAGCGGCTCGGGTTGGAACTGAAGCTTTCTTT; CDR3 protein: CASSLAARVGTEAFF
V gene: TRBV11-2; J gene: TRBJ2-5; clone size: NA; D gene: TRBD2; CDR3 DNA: TGTGCCAGCAGCTTAGAGGGTAGCGGGATAGGGACCCAGTACTTC; CDR3 protein: CASSLEGSGIGTQYF
V gene: TRBV9; J gene: TRBJ1-2; clone size: few; D gene: TRBD1; CDR3 DNA: TGTGCCAGCAGCGTATCCCCCAATCAGGGGGGCCGGGAGGGTAGCTATGGCTACACCTTC; CDR3 protein: CASSVSPNQGGREGSYGYTF
V gene: TRBV27; J gene: TRBJ2-2; clone size: NA; D gene: NA; CDR3 DNA: TGTGCCAGCAGTTTGTATCCGGCAAACACCGGGGAGCTGTTTTTT; CDR3 protein: CASSLYPANTGELFF
V gene: TRBV5-4; J gene: TRBJ2-3; clone size: NA; D gene: TRBD1; CDR3 DNA: TGTGCCAGCAGCCCATACGACAGGGTCACAGATACGCAGTATTTT; CDR3 protein: CASSPYDRVTDTQYF
V gene: TRBV7-9; J gene: TRBJ1-4; clone size: NA; D gene: NA; CDR3 DNA: TGTGCCAGCAGCTTAGGTACAGGCGGAGGGAGTGAAAAACTGTTTTTT; CDR3 protein: CASSLGTGGGSEKLFF
V gene: TRBV20-1; J gene: TRBJ2-4; clone size: few; D gene: TRBD1; CDR3 DNA: TGCAGTGCTAGCCCCCCCCAGGGGGCGGCGGACATTCAGTACTTC; CDR3 protein: CSASPPQGAADIQYF
V gene: TRBV4-2; J gene: TRBJ1-2; clone size: few; D gene: NA; CDR3 DNA: TGTGCCAGCAGCTCTGACGCCTATGGCTACACCTTC; CDR3 protein: CASSSDAYGYTF
V gene: TRBV29-1; J gene: TRBJ2-5; clone size: NA; D gene: NA; CDR3 DNA: TGCAGCGGGGGGCCGGGATCCCCCTTGGAGACCCAGTACTTC; CDR3 protein: CSGGPGSPLETQYF
V gene: TRBV2; J gene: TRBJ1-6; clone size: NA; D gene: TRBD1; CDR3 DNA: TGTGCCAGCAGGGGTAGACAGGGGGGAAATTCACCCCTCCACTTT; CDR3 protein: CASRGRQGGNSPLHF
V gene: TRBV10-3; J gene: TRBJ2-2; clone size: few; D gene: NA; CDR3 DNA: TGTGCCACCCGCGCAGCGAACACCGGGGAGCTGTTTTTT; CDR3 protein: CATRAANTGELFF
V gene: TRBV20-1; J gene: TRBJ1-1; clone size: NA; D gene: NA; CDR3 DNA: TGCAGTGCTGTTCCGGGCATGAACACTGAAGCTTTCTTT; CDR3 protein: CSAVPGMNTEAFF
V gene: TRBV12-3/TRBV12-4; J gene: TRBJ1-2; clone size: few; D gene: TRBD1; CDR3 DNA: TGTGCCAGTGCCCGACAGGGGAGCTATGGCTACACCTTC; CDR3 protein: CASARQGSYGYTF
V gene: TRBV5-4; J gene: TRBJ1-1; clone size: few; D gene: TRBD1; CDR3 DNA: TGTGCCAGCAGCAAAAATCCGGGACAGCCAGACGAAGCTTTCTTT; CDR3 protein: CASSKNPGQPDEAFF
V gene: TRBV5-1; J gene: TRBJ2-6; clone size: few; D gene: NA; CDR3 DNA: TGCGCCAGCAGAACGACAGCCTCTGGGGCCAACGTCCTGACTTTC; CDR3 protein: CASRTTASGANVLTF
V gene: TRBV7-8; J gene: TRBJ1-1; clone size: few; D gene: NA; CDR3 DNA: TGTGCCAGCAGCCCCCGACCAGGCACTGAAGCTTTCTTT; CDR3 protein: CASSPRPGTEAFF
V gene: TRBV2; J gene: TRBJ1-2; clone size: NA; D gene: NA; CDR3 DNA: TGTGCCAGCAGTGAAAGAAGGTATTCCCGGTGGGGCTACACCTTC; CDR3 protein: CASSERRYSRWGYTF
V gene: TRBV7-9; J gene: TRBJ2-5; clone size: NA; D gene: NA; CDR3 DNA: TGTGCCAGCAGCTTCCAGAGTCAAGAGACCCAGTACTTC; CDR3 protein: CASSFQSQETQYF
V gene: TRBV6-5; J gene: TRBJ1-6; clone size: NA; D gene: TRBD1; CDR3 DNA: TGTGCCAGCAGTTACTCGACAGGGGAGGGGTCACCCCTCCACTTT; CDR3 protein: CASSYSTGEGSPLHF
V gene: TRBV12-3/TRBV12-4; J gene: TRBJ1-1; clone size: many; D gene: NA; CDR3 DNA: TGTGCCAGCACCTCGCGGGGCGTAAGCCGCACTGAAGCTTTCTTT; CDR3 protein: CASTSRGVSRTEAFF
V gene: TRBV20-1; J gene: TRBJ1-6; clone size: NA; D gene: TRBD1; CDR3 DNA: TGCAGTGCTAGAGAGACAGGGAGATATGATTCACCCCTCCACTTT; CDR3 protein: CSARETGRYDSPLHF
V gene: TRBV15; J gene: TRBJ1-1; clone size: few; D gene: NA; CDR3 DNA: TGTGCCACCAGCCCCTTTCGGAAACGGCCGAACACTGAAGCTTTCTTT; CDR3 protein: CATSPFRKRPNTEAFF
V gene: TRBV5-1; J gene: TRBJ2-2; clone size: NA; D gene: NA; CDR3 DNA: TGCGCCAGCAGAAACGCTCCGAACACCGGGGAGCTGTTTTTT; CDR3 protein: CASRNAPNTGELFF
V gene: TRBV15; J gene: TRBJ1-1; clone size: NA; D gene: NA; CDR3 DNA: TGTGCCACCAGCAGAGATGGGGGGCAGATGAACACTGAAGCTTTCTTT; CDR3 protein: CATSRDGGQMNTEAFF
V gene: TRBV5-1; J gene: TRBJ2-7; clone size: NA; D gene: NA; CDR3 DNA: TGCGCCAGCAGCTTAGGGGGGGAGACCTCCTACGAGCAGTACTTC; CDR3 protein: CASSLGGETSYEQYF
V gene: TRBV6-2/TRBV6-3; J gene: TRBJ1-5; clone size: NA; D gene: NA; CDR3 DNA: TGTGCCAGCAGACCGGGGGCTAGCAATCAGCCCCAGCATTTT; CDR3 protein: CASRPGASNQPQHF
V gene: TRBV7-9; J gene: TRBJ2-1; clone size: NA; D gene: NA; CDR3 DNA: TGTGCCAGCAGCTTCGAAGCGGACCCCAATGAGCAGTTCTTC; CDR3 protein: CASSFEADPNEQFF
V gene: TRBV7-8; J gene: TRBJ2-5; clone size: NA; D gene: TRBD2; CDR3 DNA: TGTGCCAGCAGGGTTAGGGGTCTTGAGGGCGGGGGCCAAGAGACCCAGTACTTC; CDR3 protein: CASRVRGLEGGGQETQYF
V gene: TRBV20-1; J gene: TRBJ1-2; clone size: few; D gene: NA; CDR3 DNA: TGCAGTGCGCCACCCACTAGGAACAATGGGGATGGCTACACCTTC; CDR3 protein: CSAPPTRNNGDGYTF
V gene: TRBV5-1; J gene: TRBJ1-4; clone size: medium-sized; D gene: NA; CDR3 DNA: TGCGCCAGCAGCTTGTTTGGGGGGAATACTAATGAAAAACTGTTTTTT; CDR3 protein: CASSLFGGNTNEKLFF
V gene: TRBV6-2/TRBV6-3; J gene: TRBJ1-3; clone size: once; D gene: NA; CDR3 DNA: TGTGCCAGCAGCTACAGGAGAGGAAACACCATATATTTT; CDR3 protein: CASSYRRGNTIYF
V gene: TRBV6-6; J gene: TRBJ1-5; clone size: NA; D gene: NA; CDR3 DNA: TGTGCCAGCAGCCCTACATCGATTAGCAATCAGCCCCAGCATTTT; CDR3 protein: CASSPTSISNQPQHF
V gene: TRBV7-8; J gene: TRBJ2-7; clone size: few; D gene: NA; CDR3 DNA: TGTGCCAGCAGCTTAGCCTCGCAGGGAGGCTACGAGCAGTACTTC; CDR3 protein: CASSLASQGGYEQYF
V gene: TRBV5-1; J gene: TRBJ2-7; clone size: NA; D gene: NA; CDR3 DNA: TGCGCCAGCAGACACGAAACCGGGACAATATCCTACGAGCAGTACTTC; CDR3 protein: CASRHETGTISYEQYF
V gene: TRBV29-1; J gene: TRBJ2-7; clone size: few; D gene: NA; CDR3 DNA: TGCAGCGTCGCGGGACAGAATTCCTACGAGCAGTACTTC; CDR3 protein: CSVAGQNSYEQYF
V gene: TRBV12-3/TRBV12-4; J gene: TRBJ1-1; clone size: few; D gene: NA; CDR3 DNA: TGTGCCAGCAGTTTCGCGACAGGTCTGACTGAAGCTTTCTTT; CDR3 protein: CASSFATGLTEAFF
V gene: TRBV20-1; J gene: TRBJ1-4; clone size: few; D gene: NA; CDR3 DNA: TGCAGTGCTAGAGGCACTAATGAAAAACTGTTTTTT; CDR3 protein: CSARGTNEKLFF
V gene: TRBV6-4; J gene: TRBJ2-3; clone size: few; D gene: NA; CDR3 DNA: TGTGCCAGCAGTGACTCCGGATTCCCTCCCACAGATACGCAGTATTTT; CDR3 protein: CASSDSGFPPTDTQYF
V gene: TRBV2; J gene: TRBJ1-4; clone size: once; D gene: NA; CDR3 DNA: TGTGCCAGCAGTGAGCTTAGGCAGCCAAATGAAAAACTGTTTTTT; CDR3 protein: CASSELRQPNEKLFF
V gene: TRBV7-6; J gene: TRBJ1-6; clone size: NA; D gene: TRBD1; CDR3 DNA: TGTGCCAGCAGCGCCACAGGGGTCGATAATTCACCCCTCCACTTT; CDR3 protein: CASSATGVDNSPLHF
V gene: TRBV5-6; J gene: TRBJ1-6; clone size: NA; D gene: TRBD1; CDR3 DNA: TGTGCCAGCAGCGGAAGGACAGGGGCGACAAATTCACCCCTCCACTTT; CDR3 protein: CASSGRTGATNSPLHF
V gene: TRBV7-9; J gene: TRBJ2-3; clone size: NA; D gene: TRBD2; CDR3 DNA: TGTGCCAGCAGCCTAAGCGGGGGCTACACAGATACGCAGTATTTT; CDR3 protein: CASSLSGGYTDTQYF
V gene: TRBV12-3/TRBV12-4; J gene: TRBJ1-1; clone size: NA; D gene: NA; CDR3 DNA: TGTGCCAGCAGTTTATTAGGGGCTGTTGCTTTCTTT; CDR3 protein: CASSLLGAVAFF
V gene: TRBV7-8; J gene: TRBJ1-1; clone size: NA; D gene: NA; CDR3 DNA: TGTGCCAGCAGCTTAGCGCTGGTGGAGGGGGAGAACACTGAAGCTTTCTTT; CDR3 protein: CASSLALVEGENTEAFF